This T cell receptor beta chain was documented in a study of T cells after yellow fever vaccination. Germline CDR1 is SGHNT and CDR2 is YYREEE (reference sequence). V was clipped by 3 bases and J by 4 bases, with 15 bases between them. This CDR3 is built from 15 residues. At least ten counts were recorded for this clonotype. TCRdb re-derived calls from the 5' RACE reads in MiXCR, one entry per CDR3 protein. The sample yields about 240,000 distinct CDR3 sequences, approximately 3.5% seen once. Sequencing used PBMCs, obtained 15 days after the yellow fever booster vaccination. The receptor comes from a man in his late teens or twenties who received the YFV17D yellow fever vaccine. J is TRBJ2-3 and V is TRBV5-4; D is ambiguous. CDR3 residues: CASSWPLGPADTQYF. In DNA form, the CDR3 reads TGTGCCAGCAGCTGGCCTCTTGGGCCAGCAGATACGCAGTATTTT.